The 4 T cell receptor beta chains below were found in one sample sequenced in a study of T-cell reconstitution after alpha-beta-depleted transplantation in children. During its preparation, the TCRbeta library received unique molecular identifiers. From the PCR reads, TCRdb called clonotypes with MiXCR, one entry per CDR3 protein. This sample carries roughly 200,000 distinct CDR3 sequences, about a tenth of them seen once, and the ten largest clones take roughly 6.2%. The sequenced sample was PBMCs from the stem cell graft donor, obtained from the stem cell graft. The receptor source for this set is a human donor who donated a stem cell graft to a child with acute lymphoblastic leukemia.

The CDR3 is CASSFSPRGVGELFF. CDR3 nucleotides: TGTGCCAGCAGTTTCAGCCCCCGGGGAGTCGGGGAGCTGTTTTTT. V is TRBV27 and J is TRBJ2-2, with D tentatively TRBD2 (5 bases). Germline V gene lookup returns CDR1 MNHEY and CDR2 SMNVEV (reference sequence). V shed 3 bases and J shed 7 bases, with 15 bases lying between them. The CDR3 spans 15 residues.

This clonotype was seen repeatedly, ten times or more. CDR3 nucleotide sequence: TGTGCCAGCAGCTCCCCGGGACTAGCACTCGAGCAGTACTTC. Translated, it gives CASSSPGLALEQYF. The chain joins TRBV5-4 to TRBJ2-7, with 9 bases lining up with TRBD2. Losses at the gene ends were 3 bases for V and 6 bases for J; bases not matched to a gene: 7. This CDR3 region has 14 residues. Germline CDR1 SGHNT, CDR2 YYREEE (reference sequence).

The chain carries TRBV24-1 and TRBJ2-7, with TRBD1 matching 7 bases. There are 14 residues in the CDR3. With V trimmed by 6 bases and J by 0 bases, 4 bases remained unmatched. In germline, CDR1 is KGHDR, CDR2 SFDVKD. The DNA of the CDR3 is TGTGCCACCAGTTCGACAGGGACCTCCTACGAGCAGTACTTC. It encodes CATSSTGTSYEQYF.

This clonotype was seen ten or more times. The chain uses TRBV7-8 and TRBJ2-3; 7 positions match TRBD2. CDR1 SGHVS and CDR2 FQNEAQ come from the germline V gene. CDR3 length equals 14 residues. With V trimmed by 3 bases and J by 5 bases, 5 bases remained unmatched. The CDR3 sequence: CASSFGQRGDTQYF. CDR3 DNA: TGTGCCAGCAGCTTTGGCCAGCGGGGAGATACGCAGTATTTT.